The 10 T cell receptor beta chains listed next were all sequenced from one sample in a study of cytomegalovirus exposure and HLA in healthy donors. The PCR used 60 Vbeta and 13 Jbeta primers. Sequencing used immunoSEQ multiplex PCR; TCRdb keeps in-frame clones, though not all of them. Here the sample spans about 150,000 clones, 80% being singletons. Sequencing was performed on PBMCs. Source of these receptors: a woman aged 25 to 39 in good health and CMV-seronegative.

J is TRBJ2-1 and V is TRBV5-1; 15 bases align to TRBD2. CDR1 SGHRS and CDR2 YFSETQ come from the germline V gene. V gave up 4 bases and J gave up 5 bases; unmatched junction bases: 7. The CDR3 consists of 17 residues. The chain's CDR3 is CASSPRTSGGANNEQFF. CDR3 bases: TGCGCCAGCAGCCCAAGGACTAGCGGGGGGGCAAACAATGAGCAGTTCTTC.

This chain uses TRBV9 with TRBJ2-1, with D tentatively TRBD2 (6 bases). V was pared by 0 bases and J by 6 bases, with 10 bases between. The CDR3 is made up of 14 amino acids. Germline loops: CDR1 SGDLS, CDR2 YYNGEE. The CDR3 bases are TGTGCCAGCAGCGTAGAATTGGGGGGCAATGAGCAGTTCTTC. This gives the protein CASSVELGGNEQFF.

The rearrangement links TRBV4-1 to TRBJ2-3; TRBD2 agrees at 12 bases. Germline CDR1 MGHRA, CDR2 YSYEKL. This CDR3 has 19 amino acids. V shed 0 bases and J 7 bases; nucleotides not matched to a gene: 14. The CDR3 coding sequence is TGCGCCAGCAGCCAAGAAAGGTCGACTAGCGGGAGTAGGTGGAATACGCAGTATTTT. It specifies CASSQERSTSGSRWNTQYF.

The genes are TRBV30 and TRBJ2-5, with D uncertain. In germline, CDR1 is GTSNPN, CDR2 SVGIG (reference sequence). Trimming left V 0 bases short and J 2 bases short, with 13 bases between. The CDR3 has 15 residues. The CDR3 loop reads CAWSVEQPIQETQYF. For the CDR3, the DNA is TGTGCCTGGAGTGTAGAACAGCCGATACAAGAGACCCAGTACTTC.

This clone was counted a single time. This rearrangement joins TRBV19 to TRBJ1-3; maybe TRBD1 (5 bases). V dropped 5 bases and J dropped 7 bases, with 6 bases sitting between them. Germline lookup yields CDR1 LNHDA and CDR2 SQIVND (reference sequence). This CDR3 spans 11 amino acids. The CDR3 nucleotides read TGTGCCAGTAGTCCAGGGAACACCATATATTTT. It specifies CASSPGNTIYF.

The rearrangement links TRBV5-8 to TRBJ2-3, with D unresolved. The germline V gene has CDR1 SGHTS and CDR2 YDEGEE. This CDR3 is 14 amino acids long. Trimming took 1 base from V and 2 from J, leaving 8 bases between them. The CDR3 protein is CASSLKAFTDTQYF. The CDR3 nucleotides are TGTGCCAGCAGCTTGAAAGCATTCACAGATACGCAGTATTTT.

This clone was counted a single time. This rearrangement joins TRBV2 to TRBJ2-7, with TRBD2 identical over 11 bases. CDR1 is SNHLY, CDR2 FYNNEI, per germline. V trimming: 8 bases; J trimming: 4 bases; junction bases outside the gene matches: 4. The CDR3 is 13 amino acids. The CDR3 bases are TGTGCCAGCGCGGGACTAGCGGAGTACGAGCAGTACTTC. Protein product: CASAGLAEYEQYF.

This chain links TRBV5-6 with TRBJ2-1, with 7 bases aligning to TRBD2. J gave up 3 bases and V 0 bases, and 0 bases lay outside the gene matches. The CDR3 loop spans 14 amino acids. The germline V gene has CDR1 SGHDT and CDR2 YYEEEE. CDR3 sequence: CASSLERDYNEQFF. DNA of the CDR3: TGTGCCAGCAGCTTGGAGCGGGACTACAATGAGCAGTTCTTC.

The chain combines TRBV29-1 with TRBJ2-1; 12 bases line up with TRBD2. CDR1 is SQVTM, CDR2 ANQGSEA, per germline. The CDR3 is 11 amino acids. The trim removed 8 bases at V and 14 bases at J, leaving 7 bases unmatched. The CDR3 nucleotides are TGCAGCAAACTAGCGGGAGGCCGGGAGTTCTTC. Protein sequence: CSKLAGGREFF.

This chain connects TRBV2 to TRBJ1-1; weak D call: TRBD1 (5 bases). Germline V gene lookup returns CDR1 SNHLY and CDR2 FYNNEI. CDR3 size: 14 residues. V was cut by 6 bases and J by 0 bases, with 11 bases left in between. CDR3: CASRETAVNTEAFF. The DNA for the CDR3 is TGTGCCAGCAGAGAGACAGCCGTGAACACTGAAGCTTTCTTT.